The 32 T cell receptor beta chains below come from one sample, sequenced in a study of T cell responses to AZD1222 COVID-19 vaccine. Data came from immunoSEQ multiplex PCR; TCRdb stores just in-frame clones and leaves some out. The profile shows 70,000 to 90,000 clones, 70% to 80% of them singletons. The sample was peripheral blood, taken on day 0 of AZD1222 vaccination. The receptors were gathered from an adult in good health.

The rearrangement uses TRBV5-4 and TRBJ2-7; TRBD1 aligns across 7 bases. Germline CDR1 SGHNT, CDR2 YYREEE (reference sequence). CDR3 length: 14 residues. With V trimmed by 3 bases and J by 3 bases, 6 bases remained unmatched. The CDR3 DNA sequence: TGTGCCAGCAGCTGGGACAGACCCAACTACGAGCAGTACTTC. Translated: CASSWDRPNYEQYF.

V usage is TRBV6-5 and J usage is TRBJ2-7; TRBD1 matches at 7 bases. Trimming cost V 0 bases and J 3 bases; bases outside gene matches: 5. Germline loops: CDR1 MNHEY, CDR2 SVGAGI. This CDR3 spans 15 amino acids. This chain's CDR3 is CASSYSWTGDYEQYF. DNA of the CDR3: TGTGCCAGCAGTTACTCCTGGACAGGAGACTACGAGCAGTACTTC.

V is TRBV7-8 and J is TRBJ2-2, with TRBD2 identical over 11 bases. CDR1 is SGHVS, CDR2 FQNEAQ, per germline. This CDR3 comprises 16 residues. V gave up 5 bases and J gave up 3 bases; unmatched junction bases: 5. CDR3 in DNA: TGTGCCAGCAGCCCCTTAGCGGGAGGGGACACCGGGGAGCTGTTTTTT. Translated: CASSPLAGGDTGELFF.

V is TRBV6-1 and J is TRBJ1-1; tentative D call: TRBD1 (5 bases). V gave up 1 base and J gave up 0 bases, with 12 bases separating them. The V gene's germline CDR1 is MNHNS and CDR2 SASEGT. This CDR3 is 16 amino acids long. The CDR3 protein is CASSEVDSRMNTEAFF. CDR3 in DNA: TGTGCCAGCAGTGAAGTCGACAGCCGCATGAACACTGAAGCTTTCTTT.

This clone was detected a few times. The CDR3 is CASSSASGRAGDTQYF. The CDR3, as DNA: TGTGCCAGCAGCTCCGCTAGCGGGAGGGCCGGTGATACGCAGTATTTT. The chain has TRBV7-2 and TRBJ2-3, with 12 bases fitting TRBD2. The CDR3 contains 16 residues. V shed 4 bases and J 6 bases; nucleotides not matched to a gene: 8. Germline lookup yields CDR1 SGHTA and CDR2 FQGNSA. The full variable domain, in which reference TRBV7-2 and TRBJ2-3 provide the parts outside the CDR3, is GAGVSQSPSNKVTEKGKDVELRCDPISGHTALYWYRQSLGQGLEFLIYFQGNSAPDKSGLPSDRFSAERTGGSVSTLTIQRTQQEDSAVYLCASSSASGRAGDTQYFGPGTRLTVL.

The chain joins TRBV28 to TRBJ1-2; D uncertain. Per germline, CDR1 MDHEN and CDR2 SYDVKM. The CDR3 contains 15 residues. Trimming removed 5 bases from V and 5 bases from J, with 18 bases in between. The CDR3 spells CASSPRTFGFYGYTF. CDR3 bases: TGTGCCAGCAGTCCCCGGACCTTTGGTTTTTATGGCTACACCTTC.

The chain is built from TRBV4-1 and TRBJ1-4, with TRBD1 matching over 7 bases. In germline, CDR1 is MGHRA, CDR2 YSYEKL. J gave up 1 base and V 3 bases, and 2 bases lay outside the gene matches. The length of the CDR3 is 15 residues. The CDR3 DNA reads TGCGCCAGCAGCCACGCAGGGGGAACTAATGAAAAACTGTTTTTT. It encodes CASSHAGGTNEKLFF.

This clone was seen a few times. The chain joins TRBV5-1 to TRBJ2-2; D gene uncertain. Trimming cost V 2 bases and J 6 bases, with 5 bases left between them. CDR1 is SGHRS, CDR2 YFSETQ, per germline. The CDR3 length is 12 residues. The CDR3 nucleotides read TGCGCCAGCAGCTTAAGCCCCGGGGAGCTGTTTTTT. This encodes CASSLSPGELFF.

The V gene is TRBV6-5, the J gene TRBJ1-1, with D maybe TRBD1 (6 bases). This CDR3 is 14 amino acids long. The germline V and J ends were trimmed by 10 bases and 5 bases, with 20 bases remaining between them. The germline gives CDR1 MNHEY, CDR2 SVGAGI. The CDR3 spells CATKRTASRTEAFF. CDR3 in DNA: TGTGCCACCAAAAGGACAGCATCGAGAACTGAAGCTTTCTTT.

The CDR3 loop is CASSQGPGQRIDYGYTF. The CDR3 DNA reads TGTGCCAGCAGCCAGGGTCCCGGACAGCGGATCGACTATGGCTACACCTTC. V gene TRBV7-2 combines with J gene TRBJ1-2, with a tentative D call TRBD1 (6 bases). V was pared by 5 bases and J by 3 bases, with 22 bases between. This CDR3 comprises 17 residues. Per germline, CDR1 SGHTA and CDR2 FQGNSA.

The CDR3 loop reads CASSLVLAVDTGELFF. DNA of the CDR3: TGCGCCAGCAGCTTGGTTCTAGCGGTTGACACCGGGGAGCTGTTTTTT. The J gene is TRBJ2-2, the V gene TRBV5-1; 7 nucleotides match TRBD2. Germline CDR1 and CDR2: SGHRS and YFSETQ. V trimming: 0 bases; J trimming: 3 bases; junction bases outside the gene matches: 5. The CDR3 totals 16 residues.

This chain links TRBV6-2 or TRBV6-3 with TRBJ2-1; no firm D call. Trimming cost V 2 bases and J 7 bases, with 24 bases left between them. The CDR3 has 18 amino acids. Germline V gene lookup returns CDR1 MNHEY and CDR2 SVGEGT. CDR3 sequence reads: CASSYGVTDVKKLNEQFF. The DNA for the CDR3 is TGTGCCAGCAGTTACGGGGTGACGGACGTCAAAAAGCTGAATGAGCAGTTCTTC.

The chain has TRBV7-2 and TRBJ2-6; D not resolved. Trimming stripped 5 bases from V and 0 bases from J, with 14 bases between. Germline-derived CDR1 and CDR2 are SGHTA and FQGNSA. The CDR3 is 17 residues long. CDR3 region: CASSPMGRSSGANVLTF. CDR3 nucleotides: TGTGCCAGCAGCCCAATGGGCCGGAGCTCTGGGGCCAACGTCCTGACTTTC.

The chain links TRBV9 to TRBJ2-3; 7 positions agree with TRBD2. The CDR3 is made up of 19 amino acids. Germline CDR1 is SGDLS and CDR2 is YYNGEE. J was trimmed by 1 base and V by 0 bases; bases with no gene match: 14. CDR3 sequence: CASSVGPRAGRGGTDTQYF. The CDR3 nucleotides are TGTGCCAGCAGCGTAGGTCCCCGTGCCGGACGGGGGGGCACAGATACGCAGTATTTT.

This rearrangement joins TRBV7-6 to TRBJ2-5, with D uncertain. The CDR3 length is 17 residues. Trimming stripped 3 bases from V and 1 base from J, with 18 bases between. Germline CDR1 and CDR2: SGHVS and FNYEAQ. Written as DNA, the CDR3 is TGTGCCAGCAGCTTCAACCCACTAAGGACGGGCCAAGAGACCCAGTACTTC. Protein sequence: CASSFNPLRTGQETQYF.

This chain uses TRBV5-1 with TRBJ2-1, with TRBD2 identical over 11 bases. The CDR3 is 19 residues long. Germline lookup yields CDR1 SGHRS and CDR2 YFSETQ. Losses at the gene ends were 3 bases for V and 3 bases for J; bases not matched to a gene: 14. CDR3 sequence: CASSSRTGAGTSGYNEQFF. The CDR3 DNA follows: TGCGCCAGCAGCTCAAGGACAGGGGCCGGGACTAGCGGCTACAATGAGCAGTTCTTC.

As DNA, the CDR3 is TGTGCCAGCAGCACTACTAGCGGGAGTGGAATCGGGGAGCTGTTTTTT. It encodes CASSTTSGSGIGELFF. The V gene is TRBV9, the J gene TRBJ2-2, with 11 bases lining up with TRBD2. The V and J ends lost 4 bases and 7 bases, in that order; junction bases with no gene match: 9. The CDR3 covers 16 residues. Germline V gene data show CDR1 as SGDLS and CDR2 as YYNGEE. The full variable domain, with the rest looked up from reference TRBV9 and TRBJ2-2, is DSGVTQTPKHLITATGQRVTLRCSPRSGDLSVYWYQQSLDQGLQFLIQYYNGEERAKGNILERFSAQQFPDLHSELNLSSLELGDSALYFCASSTTSGSGIGELFFGEGSRLTVL.

This clone showed up just a few times. The chain is built from TRBV27 and TRBJ1-1, with D possibly matching TRBD1 (5 bases). The CDR3 sequence is 13 residues long. V was pared by 3 bases and J by 2 bases, with 7 bases between. CDR1 and CDR2 from the germline V gene are MNHEY and SMNVEV (reference sequence). The CDR3 is CASSFDRNTEAFF. CDR3 DNA: TGTGCCAGCAGTTTCGACAGAAACACTGAAGCTTTCTTT.

The J gene is TRBJ2-1, the V gene TRBV29-1; the match to TRBD1 covers 9 bases. Germline loops: CDR1 SQVTM, CDR2 ANQGSEA. Trimming cost V 6 bases and J 3 bases; bases outside gene matches: 6. The CDR3 extends over 14 amino acids. DNA for the CDR3: TGCAGCGTAGGCGGGACAGGGAACTACAATGAGCAGTTCTTC. It translates to CSVGGTGNYNEQFF.

The chain is built from TRBV7-9 and TRBJ2-1, with D perhaps matching TRBD2 (6 bases). Germline V gives CDR1 SEHNR, CDR2 FQNEAQ (reference sequence). The V and J ends lost 5 bases and 1 base respectively, with 15 bases between them. This CDR3 is 16 amino acids long. DNA for the CDR3: TGTGCCAGCAGCCGGAGAGGGACTCCGTCCTACAATGAGCAGTTCTTC. Amino acids: CASSRRGTPSYNEQFF.

The chain employs TRBV9 and TRBJ1-6; TRBD1 agrees at 8 bases. Germline V lookup: CDR1 SGDLS, CDR2 YYNGEE. V shed 4 bases and J 9 bases; nucleotides not matched to a gene: 9. The CDR3 has 15 amino acids. Here the CDR3 reads CASSLTGQVGSPLHF. The CDR3, as DNA: TGTGCCAGCAGCCTAACGGGACAGGTCGGTTCACCCCTCCACTTT.

The chain is built from TRBV5-5 and TRBJ1-3; no reliable D call. Trimming cost V 0 bases and J 3 bases, with 10 bases left between them. Germline-derived CDR1 and CDR2 are SGHKS and YYEKEE (reference sequence). The length of the CDR3 is 15 residues. The CDR3 sequence: CASSLGRTGGNTIYF. The CDR3, as DNA: TGTGCCAGCAGCTTGGGACGGACGGGTGGAAACACCATATATTTT. Looking up the rest from reference TRBV5-5 and TRBJ1-3 gives the full variable domain: DAGVTQSPTHLIKTRGQQVTLRCSPISGHKSVSWYQQVLGQGPQFIFQYYEKEERGRGNFPDRFSARQFPNYSSELNVNALLLGDSALYLCASSLGRTGGNTIYFGEGSWLTVV.

In the case of this clone: A much more abundant neighbour one base away suggests this may be a read error. The rearrangement joins TRBV7-9 to TRBJ1-2; D remains unclear. This CDR3 has 12 amino acids. Germline V gene data show CDR1 as SEHNR and CDR2 as FQNEAQ (reference sequence). V shed 1 base and J shed 3 bases, with 3 bases lying between them. CDR3 DNA sequence: TGTGCCAGCAGCTTAGAACACTATGGCTACACCTTC. This sequence encodes CASSLEHYGYTF.

The count of this clone is one. The V and J genes are TRBV3-1 (or the pseudogene TRBV3-2) and TRBJ2-7; D is undetermined. Trimming removed 4 bases from V and 3 bases from J, with 7 bases in between. The CDR3 spans 12 residues. Germline lookup yields CDR1 LGHDT and CDR2 YNNKEL (reference sequence). Here the CDR3 reads CASSLRGYEQYF. The CDR3 DNA reads as TGTGCCAGCAGCCTTAGAGGCTACGAGCAGTACTTC.

V usage is TRBV19 and J usage is TRBJ2-1, with 7 bases matching TRBD2. Germline values: CDR1 LNHDA, CDR2 SQIVND (reference sequence). V gave up 3 bases and J gave up 8 bases; unmatched junction bases: 10. CDR3 size: 15 residues. CDR3 protein: CASSMGLLRGDEQFF. The DNA of the CDR3 is TGTGCCAGTAGTATGGGGCTACTCCGGGGGGATGAGCAGTTCTTC.

This rearrangement joins TRBV14 to TRBJ2-7; 8 bases are shared with TRBD1. Germline CDR1 is SGHDN and CDR2 is FVKESK. With V trimmed by 10 bases and J by 4 bases, 12 bases remained unmatched. The CDR3 covers 14 residues. CDR3 residues: CATSRAGGAYEQYF. CDR3 bases: TGTGCCACTTCCCGGGCAGGGGGCGCGTACGAGCAGTACTTC.

The chain recombines TRBV30 with TRBJ1-1; tentatively, D is TRBD1 (5 bases). This CDR3 spans 15 amino acids. Trimming removed 5 bases from V and 1 base from J, with 17 bases in between. CDR1 and CDR2 (germline): GTSNPN, SVGIG (reference sequence). The CDR3 DNA reads TGTGCCTGGTCTCACCTAGAGGGGAAGAACACTGAAGCTTTCTTT. As protein: CAWSHLEGKNTEAFF.

The chain links TRBV18 to TRBJ1-2; D perhaps matches TRBD1 (5 bases). This CDR3 region has 17 residues. Germline lookup yields CDR1 KGHSH and CDR2 LQKENI. V was shortened by 2 bases and J by 3 bases, with 19 bases between the two germline ends. The CDR3 loop reads CASSPYGIGGEDYGYTF. CDR3 bases: TGTGCCAGCTCACCATACGGGATCGGAGGGGAGGACTATGGCTACACCTTC.

This chain joins TRBV18 and TRBJ1-1; no clear D gene. The germline gives CDR1 KGHSH, CDR2 LQKENI. Trimming cost V 3 bases and J 5 bases, with 13 bases left between them. This CDR3 is built from 14 residues. In DNA form, the CDR3 reads TGTGCCAGCTCACCGGGAGGGTCGGGGACTGAAGCTTTCTTT. It yields the protein CASSPGGSGTEAFF.

J is TRBJ1-2 and V is TRBV6-5; TRBD1 matches at 9 bases. The V segment lost 3 bases and the J segment 7 bases; nucleotides outside the gene matches: 9. The V gene's germline CDR1 is MNHEY and CDR2 SVGAGI. The CDR3 covers 15 residues. CDR3 amino acids: CASSYSDRGRGGYTF. The DNA of the CDR3 is TGTGCCAGCAGTTATTCGGACAGGGGAAGGGGTGGCTACACCTTC.

This clone was seen only a few times. The chain combines TRBV29-1 with TRBJ2-7; tentatively, D is TRBD1 (6 bases). V gave up 4 bases and J gave up 4 bases, with 11 bases separating them. The CDR3 covers 12 residues. The germline gives CDR1 SQVTM, CDR2 ANQGSEA. CDR3 residues: CSVVARGYEQYF. DNA for the CDR3: TGCAGCGTTGTCGCCAGGGGTTACGAGCAGTACTTC.

V usage is TRBV10-3 and J usage is TRBJ2-1; D ambiguous. V shed 11 bases and J shed 5 bases, with 19 bases lying between them. This CDR3 has 14 residues. Germline CDR1 ENHRY, CDR2 SYGVKD. The CDR3 sequence: CAVAATFENNEQFF. DNA of the CDR3: TGTGCCGTTGCAGCGACCTTCGAGAACAATGAGCAGTTCTTC.